Presented here are 7 T cell receptor beta chains from one specimen sequenced in a study of blood T cell repertoires in COVID-19. Sequencing used immunoSEQ multiplex PCR; TCRdb keeps in-frame clones, though not all of them. The sample records more than 300,000 clones, 87% being singletons. The sample taken for sequencing was PBMCs or T cells enriched from blood (not recorded which). The receptors shown here come from a middle-aged man in a cohort exposed to, infected with or recovered from COVID-19 (not recorded which).

This chain uses TRBV30 with TRBJ2-1; D not resolved. Germline V gene data show CDR1 as GTSNPN and CDR2 as SVGIG (reference sequence). This CDR3 region has 16 residues. V was cut by 0 bases and J by 5 bases, with 17 bases left in between. The CDR3 DNA sequence: TGTGCCTGGAGTGTACTCAGCACCCTTACTAACAATGAGCAGTTCTTC. This encodes CAWSVLSTLTNNEQFF.

This chain joins TRBV19 and TRBJ1-1, with D unresolved. CDR1 and CDR2 from the germline V gene are LNHDA and SQIVND (reference sequence). This CDR3 is built from 14 residues. Trimming removed 3 bases at V and 0 bases at J, with 8 bases between. In nucleotides, the CDR3 is TGTGCCAGTAGTATTTCCAGAATGAACACTGAAGCTTTCTTT. Translation: CASSISRMNTEAFF.

The CDR3 here is CASSQDRARVSSGANVLTF. CDR3 coding DNA: TGTGCCAGCAGCCAAGATAGGGCCAGGGTTTCATCTGGGGCCAACGTCCTGACTTTC. The chain couples TRBV4-2 to TRBJ2-6, with D tentatively TRBD1 (5 bases). CDR1 and CDR2 (germline): LGHNA, YNFKEQ. This CDR3 comprises 19 residues. V was cut by 0 bases and J by 1 base, with 16 bases left in between.

The chain uses TRBV6-4 and TRBJ2-1; D gene uncertain. The germline V gene has CDR1 MRHNA and CDR2 SNTAGT. V lost 3 bases and J 6 bases, leaving 12 bases between the germline ends. The CDR3 has 14 residues. This chain's CDR3 is CASSEATESNEQFF. CDR3 DNA: TGTGCCAGCAGTGAGGCGACTGAGAGCAATGAGCAGTTCTTC.

The chain is built from TRBV30 and TRBJ1-1; no clear D gene. The V gene's germline CDR1 is GTSNPN and CDR2 SVGIG (reference sequence). V was trimmed by 3 bases and J by 4 bases, leaving 12 bases between them. The CDR3 has 13 amino acids. Written as DNA, the CDR3 is TGTGCCTGGAGCCCAAGCGGTATCACTGAAGCTTTCTTT. Its translation: CAWSPSGITEAFF.

This rearrangement joins TRBV27 to TRBJ1-2; 8 nucleotides line up with TRBD1. The CDR3 runs 15 residues. CDR1 and CDR2 (germline): MNHEY, SMNVEV (reference sequence). The V segment lost 0 bases and the J segment 4 bases; nucleotides outside the gene matches: 4. The CDR3 region has the DNA TGTGCCAGCAGTTTATCAACAGGGGGGAGCTATGGCTACACCTTC. Translation: CASSLSTGGSYGYTF.

The chain employs TRBV18 and TRBJ2-3; 7 nucleotides agree with TRBD2. This CDR3 contains 16 residues. Germline CDR1 KGHSH, CDR2 LQKENI. V lost 6 bases and J lost 2; bases outside the gene matches: 11. For the CDR3, the DNA is TGTGCCAGCTCCGTCCCGCCGCTAGCGGTCACAGATACGCAGTATTTT. This sequence encodes CASSVPPLAVTDTQYF.